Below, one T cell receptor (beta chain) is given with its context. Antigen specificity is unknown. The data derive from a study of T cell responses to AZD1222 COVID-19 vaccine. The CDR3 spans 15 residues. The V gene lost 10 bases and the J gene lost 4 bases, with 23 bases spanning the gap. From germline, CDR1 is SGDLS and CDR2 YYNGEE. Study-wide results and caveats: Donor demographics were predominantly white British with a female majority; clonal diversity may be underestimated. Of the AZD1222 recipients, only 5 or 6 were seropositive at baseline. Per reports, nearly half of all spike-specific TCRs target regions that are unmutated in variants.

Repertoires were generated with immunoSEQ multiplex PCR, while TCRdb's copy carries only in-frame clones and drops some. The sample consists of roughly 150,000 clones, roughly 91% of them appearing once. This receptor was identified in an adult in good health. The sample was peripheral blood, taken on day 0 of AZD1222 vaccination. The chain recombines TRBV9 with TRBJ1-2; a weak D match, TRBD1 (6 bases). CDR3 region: CASEGRGVGPYGYTF. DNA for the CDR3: TGTGCCTCCGAGGGTAGGGGGGTTGGTCCCTATGGCTACACCTTC.